This T cell receptor beta chain was documented in a study of identical twins. Study conclusions and caveats: Findings depended on cross-sectional statistics rather than tracking the same donors.

Many counts were recorded for this clonotype. Its antigen remains unidentified. CDR3 length: 15 residues. TCRdb ran MiXCR on the 5' RACE reads and lists one entry per CDR3 protein. The sample carries around 570,000 distinct CDR3 sequences, 9.5% to 10% recorded once. These records were also assigned to another study, of yellow fever vaccine responses in identical twins.

The sequence was obtained from a woman aged 18-30 years in good health. Sequenced sample: PBMCs. This chain uses TRBV21-1 with TRBJ1-5. TRBV21-1 has pseudogene status. The CDR3 bases are TGTGCCAGCACCAAAAGAGGCAGGGCCTATCAGCCCCAGCATTTT. Translation gives CASTKRGRAYQPQHF.